Listed here are 32 T cell receptor beta chains from one sample, sequenced in a study of blood T cell repertoires in COVID-19. The protocol was immunoSEQ multiplex PCR, while the TCRdb copy is restricted to in-frame clones and leaves out a portion. The sample includes approximately 440,000 clones, 80% to 95% of them seen just once. The specimen sequenced was PBMCs or T cells enriched from blood (not recorded which). Receptors originate from a man aged 18 to 29 who had recovered from COVID-19.

This chain uses TRBV9 with TRBJ2-7, with TRBD1 identical over 8 bases. V lost 3 bases, J lost 6 bases, and 8 bases stayed unmatched. The CDR3 is 14 residues long. Germline loops: CDR1 SGDLS, CDR2 YYNGEE. CDR3 sequence (DNA): TGTGCCAGCAGCGCAAGGGGACAGGACCTCGAGCAGTACTTC. It codes for CASSARGQDLEQYF.

This clone appeared once. The rearrangement links TRBV19 to TRBJ1-2; 10 nucleotides line up with TRBD1. J was trimmed by 6 bases and V by 4 bases; bases with no gene match: 8. Germline V gene data show CDR1 as LNHDA and CDR2 as SQIVND (reference sequence). The CDR3 runs to 15 residues. This CDR3 reads CASSTQGQGIHGYTF. CDR3 DNA: TGTGCCAGTAGTACCCAGGGACAGGGGATCCATGGCTACACCTTC.

V usage is TRBV19 and J usage is TRBJ2-3, with 7 bases lining up with TRBD1. The CDR3 has 16 residues. V gave up 5 bases and J gave up 2 bases; unmatched junction bases: 10. CDR1 LNHDA and CDR2 SQIVND come from the germline V gene (reference sequence). The CDR3 DNA sequence: TGTGCCAGTAGTTCTCCCCAGGGGGATCCCACAGATACGCAGTATTTT. Translated: CASSSPQGDPTDTQYF.

The chain couples TRBV7-9 to TRBJ2-7; D may be TRBD1 (6 bases). The germline gives CDR1 SEHNR, CDR2 FQNEAQ (reference sequence). V shed 3 bases and J shed 7 bases, with 16 bases lying between them. The CDR3 contains 14 residues. Written as DNA, the CDR3 is TGTGCCAGCAGCTTTAAGTGGGGGCGGGTTGAGCAGTACTTC. Encoded protein: CASSFKWGRVEQYF.

The chain links TRBV18 to TRBJ2-7, with D possibly TRBD1 on 6 matching bases. Between the trimmed V and J ends, which lost 5 bases and 1 base, there was a span of 18 bases. This CDR3 has 16 residues. Looked up from germline, CDR1 is KGHSH and CDR2 is LQKENI. CDR3 protein: CASSALRGMRSYEQYF. The CDR3 coding sequence is TGTGCCAGCTCAGCTCTCAGGGGTATGCGTTCCTACGAGCAGTACTTC.

The CDR3 here is CASSETGYPNYGYTF. CDR3 in DNA: TGTGCCAGCAGCGAAACAGGATATCCTAACTATGGCTACACCTTC. The V gene is TRBV9, the J gene TRBJ1-2, with D possibly matching TRBD1 (5 bases). Trimming took off 3 bases at V and 0 bases at J, with 12 bases between the two ends. The CDR3 is made up of 15 amino acids. The V gene's germline CDR1 is SGDLS and CDR2 YYNGEE.

The V and J genes are TRBV5-4 and TRBJ2-7, with D possibly matching TRBD1 (6 bases). CDR1 and CDR2 from the germline V gene are SGHNT and YYREEE (reference sequence). CDR3 length: 13 amino acids. V lost 4 bases to trimming and J lost 4 bases, with 12 bases between them. The CDR3 DNA sequence: TGTGCCAGCAGCCAACAGGGAACTTACGAGCAGTACTTC. It codes for CASSQQGTYEQYF. The full variable domain, its missing parts supplied by reference TRBV5-4 and TRBJ2-7, is ETGVTQSPTHLIKTRGQQVTLRCSSQSGHNTVSWYQQALGQGPQFIFQYYREEENGRGNFPPRFSGLQFPNYSSELNVNALELDDSALYLCASSQQGTYEQYFGPGTRLTVT.

The chain is built from TRBV27 and TRBJ2-1; D is perhaps TRBD1 (5 bases). The CDR3 is 14 amino acids. Germline V gene data show CDR1 as MNHEY and CDR2 as SMNVEV (reference sequence). Trimming pared 5 bases from V and 1 base from J, leaving 9 bases between. The DNA of the CDR3 is TGTGCCAGCAGTCGTCAGGGATCCTACAATGAGCAGTTCTTC. Its protein is CASSRQGSYNEQFF.

The rearrangement uses TRBV30 and TRBJ2-3; 8 bases align to TRBD1. The J segment lost 4 bases and the V segment lost 4 bases, leaving 1 base of the junction unmatched. There are 12 residues in the CDR3. Germline V CDR1 and CDR2: GTSNPN, SVGIG (reference sequence). The CDR3 protein is CAWKTGADTQYF. CDR3 nucleotide sequence: TGTGCCTGGAAGACAGGGGCAGATACGCAGTATTTT. Supplemented by reference TRBV30 and TRBJ2-3, the full variable domain reads SQTIHQWPATLVQPVGSPLSLECTVEGTSNPNLYWYRQAAGRGLQLLFYSVGIGQISSEVPQNLSASRPQDRQFILSSKKLLLSDSGFYLCAWKTGADTQYFGPGTRLTVL.

The genes are TRBV30 and TRBJ2-1; maybe TRBD2 (5 bases). V was trimmed by 1 base and J by 15 bases, leaving 19 bases between them. CDR3 length equals 13 residues. Germline V gene sequence: CDR1 GTSNPN, CDR2 SVGIG (reference sequence). The CDR3 nucleotides are TGTGCCTGGAGTGGGCCGGACTTTACAGTTCGGTTCTTC. Translated: CAWSGPDFTVRFF.

The V and J genes are TRBV6-5 and TRBJ1-2; no clear D gene. Germline CDR1 is MNHEY and CDR2 is SVGAGI. Trimming stripped 6 bases from V and 4 bases from J, with 12 bases between. The CDR3 runs 13 residues. As DNA, the CDR3 is TGTGCCAGCAGAGTTAACAGAGTCTATGGCTACACCTTC. It translates to CASRVNRVYGYTF.

The chain has TRBV5-1 and TRBJ2-1; 7 bases line up with TRBD1. The CDR3 is 15 amino acids. V was pared by 2 bases and J by 4 bases, with 6 bases of the junction left unmatched. Germline assignment: CDR1 SGHRS and CDR2 YFSETQ. CDR3 nucleotide sequence: TGCGCCAGCAGCTTTGGGGACAGTCTTTACAATGAGCAGTTCTTC. Protein sequence: CASSFGDSLYNEQFF.

The chain couples TRBV2 to TRBJ1-4; 7 nucleotides align to TRBD1. V was clipped by 4 bases and J by 3 bases; unmatched bases: 5. The CDR3 has 15 amino acids. Germline V gene data show CDR1 as SNHLY and CDR2 as FYNNEI. CDR3 nucleotide sequence: TGTGCCAGCAGTGCTACAGGGGCTGCTAATGAAAAACTGTTTTTT. Translated, it gives CASSATGAANEKLFF. Full variable domain (outside the CDR3, taken from reference TRBV2 and TRBJ1-4): EPEVTQTPSHQVTQMGQEVILRCVPISNHLYFYWYRQILGQKVEFLVSFYNNEISEKSEIFDDQFSVERPDGSNFTLKIRSTKLEDSAMYFCASSATGAANEKLFFGSGTQLSVL.

The gene calls are TRBV30 and TRBJ1-1; D remains unclear. Trimming removed 4 bases at V and 8 bases at J, with 14 bases between. Germline loops: CDR1 GTSNPN, CDR2 SVGIG (reference sequence). The CDR3 spans 12 residues. CDR3 in DNA: TGTGCCTGGACCGGGAGTGGTGCAGAAGCTTTCTTT. Its protein product is CAWTGSGAEAFF.

This clone was seen only once. This chain connects TRBV7-9 to TRBJ2-1, with TRBD2 matching over 10 bases. The CDR3 has 16 amino acids. In germline, CDR1 is SEHNR, CDR2 FQNEAQ (reference sequence). J gave up 2 bases and V 3 bases, and 4 bases lay outside the gene matches. The CDR3, as DNA: TGTGCCAGCAGCTTTGCTAGCGGGGGTACCTACAATGAGCAGTTCTTC. Translating it yields CASSFASGGTYNEQFF.

The chain employs TRBV5-5 and TRBJ1-1, with D perhaps TRBD1 (5 bases). This CDR3 has 16 residues. Trimming took 0 bases from V and 1 from J, leaving 13 bases between them. Germline V CDR1 and CDR2: SGHKS, YYEKEE (reference sequence). Written as DNA, the CDR3 is TGTGCCAGCAGCTTGGAACAGGTCTCGTGGAACACTGAAGCTTTCTTT. This gives the protein CASSLEQVSWNTEAFF.

The chain combines TRBV27 with TRBJ2-7; perhaps TRBD1 as D (6 bases). The CDR3 extends over 15 amino acids. The germline V gene has CDR1 MNHEY and CDR2 SMNVEV (reference sequence). The V end was cut by 6 bases, the J end by 5 bases, with 20 bases between. The CDR3 spells CASRIQQGAQHEQYF. In DNA form, the CDR3 reads TGTGCCAGCAGAATACAACAGGGTGCCCAACACGAGCAGTACTTC.

The chain employs TRBV19 and TRBJ1-5, with D possibly TRBD1 on 5 matching bases. CDR1 and CDR2 (germline): LNHDA, SQIVND (reference sequence). This CDR3 comprises 15 residues. V was cut by 6 bases and J by 2 bases, with 14 bases left in between. The CDR3 is CASSPVGGRNQPQHF. In DNA, the CDR3 is TGTGCCAGTAGCCCCGTCGGGGGACGCAATCAGCCCCAGCATTTT.

V usage is TRBV5-1 and J usage is TRBJ1-1, with TRBD1 matching over 9 bases. V shed 4 bases and J 1 base; nucleotides not matched to a gene: 5. Germline CDR1 is SGHRS and CDR2 is YFSETQ. The length of the CDR3 is 15 residues. The CDR3 region is CASSRMGQGNTEAFF. The CDR3 DNA sequence: TGCGCCAGCAGCAGGATGGGACAGGGGAACACTGAAGCTTTCTTT.

Worth noting for this clone: This is likely a read error, given that the CDR3 carries no conserved phenylalanine or tryptophan at its end. Because the CDR3's place on the DNA is in doubt, the DNA is left out and the CDR3 is given as listed by TCRdb. The chain employs TRBV5-1 and TRBJ1-4; TRBD1 was called by the table and not checked on the DNA. The CDR3 is 14 amino acids in total, end residues counted. Germline CDR1 SGHRS, CDR2 YFSETQ. The CDR3 spells CASSSHELTGGPPV.

The chain has TRBV5-1 and TRBJ1-1, with 9 nucleotides matching TRBD1. The V and J ends lost 4 bases and 1 base, in that order; junction bases with no gene match: 8. This CDR3 comprises 16 residues. From germline, CDR1 is SGHRS and CDR2 YFSETQ. CDR3 in amino acids: CASSHPGQGPNTEAFF. CDR3 coding DNA: TGCGCCAGCAGCCACCCGGGACAGGGACCGAACACTGAAGCTTTCTTT.

This clone was detected once. The rearrangement joins TRBV5-1 to TRBJ2-4; D is perhaps TRBD2 (6 bases). CDR1 is SGHRS, CDR2 YFSETQ, per germline. CDR3 length: 14 residues. Trimming took 3 bases from V and 1 from J, leaving 8 bases between them. The CDR3 reads CASSSGGAKNIQYF. CDR3 nucleotides: TGCGCCAGCAGCTCAGGAGGGGCCAAAAACATTCAGTACTTC.

The chain couples TRBV5-4 to TRBJ2-1, with 7 bases matching TRBD1. Germline loops: CDR1 SGHNT, CDR2 YYREEE (reference sequence). The CDR3 is 17 residues long. V lost 4 bases, J lost 5 bases, and 15 bases stayed unmatched. Here the CDR3 DNA reads TGTGCCAGCAGCGAACTCATCCTGACAGGGAGCCACAATGAGCAGTTCTTC. Protein: CASSELILTGSHNEQFF.

This chain joins TRBV3-1 (or the pseudogene TRBV3-2) and TRBJ1-4, with TRBD1 identical over 8 bases. V shed 4 bases and J 4 bases; nucleotides not matched to a gene: 14. The germline gives CDR1 LGHDT, CDR2 YNNKEL (reference sequence). This CDR3 has 18 amino acids. This CDR3 reads CASSPGFGAGGSNEKLFF. CDR3 coding DNA: TGTGCCAGCAGCCCAGGATTCGGCGCAGGGGGCAGTAATGAAAAACTGTTTTTT.

This clone has only a few counts. The V gene is TRBV5-4, the J gene TRBJ2-3, with a tentative D call TRBD2 (6 bases). Trimming pared 4 bases from V and 6 bases from J, leaving 21 bases between. Germline V lookup: CDR1 SGHNT, CDR2 YYREEE (reference sequence). The length of the CDR3 is 16 residues. CDR3 sequence (DNA): TGTGCCAGCAGCCGCAGTCCCTCGGAGGGGTTGGATACGCAGTATTTT. Protein: CASSRSPSEGLDTQYF.

The chain joins TRBV10-1 to TRBJ1-2; D is unclear. This CDR3 spans 13 amino acids. V dropped 2 bases and J dropped 2 bases, with 6 bases sitting between them. Germline V gene data show CDR1 as WNHNN and CDR2 as SYGVQD (reference sequence). The CDR3, as DNA: TGCGCCAGCAGTGAGACAGTCAACTATGGCTACACCTTC. Encoded protein: CASSETVNYGYTF.

The V call is TRBV5-5, the J call TRBJ1-1, with unresolved D. V dropped 0 bases and J dropped 4 bases, with 13 bases sitting between them. The CDR3 loop spans 15 amino acids. CDR1 is SGHKS, CDR2 YYEKEE, per germline (reference sequence). CDR3 bases: TGTGCCAGCAGCTTGGCCGCGAGGGATAGCACTGAAGCTTTCTTT. This sequence encodes CASSLAARDSTEAFF.

The chain recombines TRBV9 with TRBJ1-4, with a tentative D call TRBD1 (6 bases). Germline CDR1 and CDR2: SGDLS and YYNGEE. The V and J ends lost 3 bases and 8 bases respectively, with 14 bases between them. The CDR3 extends over 14 amino acids. The CDR3 DNA follows: TGTGCCAGCAGCGAACAGGGAGTACGAGAAAAACTGTTTTTT. It codes for CASSEQGVREKLFF.

The sample holds a few counts of this clone. J is TRBJ1-2 and V is TRBV9, with 7 bases fitting TRBD1. V lost 0 bases, J lost 4 bases, and 6 bases stayed unmatched. CDR3 length equals 15 residues. Per germline, CDR1 SGDLS and CDR2 YYNGEE. CDR3 protein: CASSVEQGIRYGYTF. The DNA of the CDR3 is TGTGCCAGCAGCGTAGAACAGGGGATCCGCTATGGCTACACCTTC.

This clone was counted between two and nine times. The chain combines TRBV10-2 with TRBJ1-6, with D perhaps TRBD1 (5 bases). The germline gives CDR1 WSHSY, CDR2 SAAADI. Trimming stripped 8 bases from V and 5 bases from J, with 13 bases between. This CDR3 contains 14 residues. The DNA for the CDR3 is TGCGCCAGCGCAGGGAAACGGAATAATTCACCCCTCCACTTT. Residues: CASAGKRNNSPLHF.

This clone was seen just once. This chain joins TRBV5-6 and TRBJ1-2; 7 bases line up with TRBD1. Looked up from germline, CDR1 is SGHDT and CDR2 is YYEEEE. Losses at the gene ends were 4 bases for V and 4 bases for J; bases not matched to a gene: 1. There are 12 residues in the CDR3. CDR3 DNA sequence: TGTGCCAGCAGCCCAGGGGGCTATGGCTACACCTTC. Its protein product is CASSPGGYGYTF.

J is TRBJ2-5 and V is TRBV28; a possible D gene is TRBD2 (7 bases). V dropped 0 bases and J dropped 5 bases, with 13 bases sitting between them. CDR3 length: 15 residues. Germline CDR1 reads MDHEN; CDR2 reads SYDVKM. The CDR3 loop is CASSLWGGADETQYF. In DNA, the CDR3 is TGTGCCAGCAGTTTATGGGGGGGGGCTGATGAGACCCAGTACTTC.